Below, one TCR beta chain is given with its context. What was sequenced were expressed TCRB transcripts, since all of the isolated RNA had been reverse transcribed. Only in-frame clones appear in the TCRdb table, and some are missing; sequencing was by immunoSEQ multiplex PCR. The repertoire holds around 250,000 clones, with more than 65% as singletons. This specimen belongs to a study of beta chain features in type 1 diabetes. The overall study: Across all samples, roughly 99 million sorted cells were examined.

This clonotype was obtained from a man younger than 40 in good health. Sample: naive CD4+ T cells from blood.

The CDR3 here is CASRTIAYEQYF. The CDR3 bases are TGTGCCAGCCGTACTATCGCCTACGAGCAGTACTTC. V is TRBV28 and J is TRBJ2-7; D is uncertain. The germline V gene encodes CDR1 MDHEN and CDR2 SYDVKM. The CDR3 is made up of 12 amino acids. The V end was cut by 8 bases, the J end by 2 bases, with 10 bases between.